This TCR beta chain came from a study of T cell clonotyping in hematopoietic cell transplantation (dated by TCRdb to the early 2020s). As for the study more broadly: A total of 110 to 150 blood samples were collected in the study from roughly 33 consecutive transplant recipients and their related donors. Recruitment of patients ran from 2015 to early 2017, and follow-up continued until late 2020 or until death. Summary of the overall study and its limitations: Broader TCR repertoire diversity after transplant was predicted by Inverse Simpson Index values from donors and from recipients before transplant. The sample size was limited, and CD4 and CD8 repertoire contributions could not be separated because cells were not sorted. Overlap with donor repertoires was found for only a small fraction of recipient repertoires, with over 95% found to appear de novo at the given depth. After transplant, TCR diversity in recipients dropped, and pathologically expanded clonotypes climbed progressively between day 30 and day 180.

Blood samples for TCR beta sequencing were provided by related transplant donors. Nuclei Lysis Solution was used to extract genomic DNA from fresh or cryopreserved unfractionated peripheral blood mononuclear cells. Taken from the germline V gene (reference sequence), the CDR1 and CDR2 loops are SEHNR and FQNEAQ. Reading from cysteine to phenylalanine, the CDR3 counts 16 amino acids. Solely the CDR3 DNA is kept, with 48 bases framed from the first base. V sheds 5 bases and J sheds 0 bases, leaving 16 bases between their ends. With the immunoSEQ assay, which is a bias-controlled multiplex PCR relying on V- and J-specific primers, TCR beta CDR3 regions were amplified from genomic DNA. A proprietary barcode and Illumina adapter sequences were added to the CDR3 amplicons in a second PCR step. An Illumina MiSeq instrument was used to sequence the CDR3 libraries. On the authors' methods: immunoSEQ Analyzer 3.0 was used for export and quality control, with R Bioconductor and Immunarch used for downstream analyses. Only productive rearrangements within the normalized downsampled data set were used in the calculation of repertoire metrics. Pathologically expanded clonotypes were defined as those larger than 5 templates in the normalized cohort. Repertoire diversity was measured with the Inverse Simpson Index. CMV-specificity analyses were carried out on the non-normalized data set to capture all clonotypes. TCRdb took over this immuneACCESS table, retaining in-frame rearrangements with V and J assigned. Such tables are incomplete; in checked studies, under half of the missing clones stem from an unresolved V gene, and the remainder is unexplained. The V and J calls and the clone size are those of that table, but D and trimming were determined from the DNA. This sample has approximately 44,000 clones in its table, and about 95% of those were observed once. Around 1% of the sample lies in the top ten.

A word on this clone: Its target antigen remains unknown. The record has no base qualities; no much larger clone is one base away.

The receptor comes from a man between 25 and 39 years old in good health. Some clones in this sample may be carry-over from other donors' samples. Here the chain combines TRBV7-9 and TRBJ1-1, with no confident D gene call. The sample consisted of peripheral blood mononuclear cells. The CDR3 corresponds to CASSPQWSQLNTEAFF. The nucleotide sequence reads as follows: TGTGCCAGCAGCCCTCAGTGGTCCCAACTGAACACTGAAGCTTTCTTT.